A selection of T cell receptor beta chains follows, all from one sample in a study of vaccination and CD4 T cells after COVID-19. These receptors lack a known antigen. TCRdb reanalysed the PCR reads using MiXCR and keeps one entry per CDR3 protein. The sample lists about 7,800 distinct CDR3 sequences, approximately 57% seen once, with around 12% in the top ten. The material sequenced was CD4+ T cells from blood, cultured in vitro. These receptors were collected from a human donor in good health. Each CDR3 is given with its conserved first and last residue. Each record gives: D gene, clone size, J gene, CDR3 length, V gene, CDR3 protein, CDR3 DNA. A D gene is named only where the DNA matches it firmly. Clone size is stated in some rows and not others, as once, few, many or a class when expanded.

>.|.|TRBJ1-3|17|TRBV6-1
CASSRITGQTSGNTIYF
TGTGCCAGCAGCCGAATTACAGGACAAACCTCTGGAAACACCATATATTTT
>.|once|TRBJ1-2|14|TRBV20-1
CSVPATGASYGYTF
TGCAGTGTTCCGGCCACCGGGGCGAGCTATGGCTACACCTTC
>.|.|TRBJ1-2|15|TRBV11-2
CASSLGQVNNYGYTF
TGTGCCAGCAGTTTAGGGCAGGTTAATAACTATGGCTACACCTTC
>.|few|TRBJ2-5|13|TRBV20-1
CSARGAGQETQYF
TGCAGTGCTAGGGGGGCGGGACAAGAGACCCAGTACTTC
>.|.|TRBJ1-1|14|TRBV25-1
CASSEGQKSTEAFF
TGTGCCAGCAGTGAAGGACAGAAAAGCACTGAAGCTTTCTTT
>.|.|TRBJ2-2|14|TRBV19
CASSSLDNPGELFF
TGTGCCAGTAGTTCTCTCGACAACCCCGGGGAGCTGTTTTTT
>.|.|TRBJ2-1|15|TRBV19
CASSPYPTRDNEQFF
TGTGCCAGTAGTCCGTACCCGACTAGAGACAATGAGCAGTTCTTC
>.|.|TRBJ1-5|16|TRBV6-2/TRBV6-3
CASSYSRLISNQPQHF
TGTGCCAGCAGTTACTCTCGGCTTATTAGCAATCAGCCCCAGCATTTT
>.|once|TRBJ1-6|14|TRBV7-9
CASSLRGNNSPLHF
TGTGCCAGCAGCTTAAGGGGAAATAATTCACCCCTCCACTTT
>TRBD1|.|TRBJ1-6|13|TRBV27
CASSDRGGSPLHF
TGTGCCAGCAGCGACAGGGGAGGATCACCCCTCCACTTT
>.|.|TRBJ2-5|15|TRBV19
CASSGGTLAQETQYF
TGTGCCAGTAGTGGAGGGACGCTGGCCCAAGAGACCCAGTACTTC
>TRBD1|.|TRBJ1-1|19|TRBV7-2
CASSLRSLVETGRNTEAFF
TGTGCCAGCAGCTTACGATCCCTCGTTGAGACAGGGAGAAATACTGAAGCTTTCTTT
>TRBD1|.|TRBJ2-1|14|TRBV5-6
CASSRTGHPATGFF
TGTGCCAGCAGCCGGACAGGTCACCCTGCTACCGGGTTCTTC
>.|.|TRBJ1-2|13|TRBV6-5
CASSYSVRDGYTF
TGTGCCAGCAGTTACTCGGTTAGGGATGGCTACACCTTC
>.|.|TRBJ1-5|11|TRBV6-2/TRBV6-3
CASSESYSQHF
TGTGCCAGCAGTGAATCTTATTCCCAGCATTTT
>TRBD1|.|TRBJ2-7|15|TRBV7-2
CASSSRQGNKGEQYF
TGTGCCAGCAGCTCTCGACAGGGGAATAAGGGCGAGCAGTACTTC
>TRBD1|.|TRBJ1-2|16|TRBV4-1
CASSQITTGGGGGYTF
TGCGCCAGCAGCCAAATAACGACAGGGGGCGGGGGTGGCTACACCTTC
>.|few|TRBJ2-2|12|TRBV6-5
CASSYSPGELFF
TGTGCCAGCAGTTACTCCCCCGGGGAGCTGTTTTTT
>.|.|TRBJ1-1|14|TRBV5-4
CASSPDRFSPEAFF
TGTGCCAGCAGCCCCGACAGGTTCAGCCCTGAAGCTTTCTTT
>.|.|TRBJ2-7|15|TRBV27
CASWRLQGSSYEQYF
TGTGCCAGTTGGAGACTTCAGGGGAGCTCCTACGAGCAGTACTTC
>.|few|TRBJ1-1|14|TRBV7-2
CASSSYSLNTEAFF
TGTGCCAGCAGCTCTTACAGCCTGAACACTGAAGCTTTCTTT
>.|.|TRBJ1-6|15|TRBV2
CASSDDSSYNSPLHF
TGTGCCAGCAGTGATGACAGCTCCTATAATTCACCCCTCCACTTT
>TRBD2|.|TRBJ2-1|17|TRBV11-2
CASSLDPPSGIKNEQFF
TGTGCCAGCAGCTTAGATCCCCCTAGCGGGATTAAGAATGAGCAGTTCTTC
>.|.|TRBJ1-5|13|TRBV19
CASSIEWDQPQHF
TGTGCCAGTAGTATAGAATGGGATCAGCCCCAGCATTTT
>.|.|TRBJ2-3|17|TRBV6-5
CASSYSGGLGNPDTQYF
TGTGCCAGCAGTTACTCTGGCGGGCTAGGTAACCCAGATACGCAGTATTTT
>.|few|TRBJ1-3|15|TRBV19
CASKIGQYSGNTIYF
TGTGCCAGTAAGATCGGGCAGTACTCTGGAAACACCATATATTTT
>.|.|TRBJ1-5|16|TRBV7-2
CASSSAAGRSNQPQHF
TGTGCCAGCAGCTCAGCGGCAGGGAGGAGCAATCAGCCCCAGCATTTT
>TRBD1|.|TRBJ1-5|14|TRBV11-2
CASSRTGSNQPQHF
TGTGCCAGCAGCCGGACAGGGAGCAATCAGCCCCAGCATTTT
>TRBD1|few|TRBJ1-6|16|TRBV27
CASTKLPGQGYSPLHF
TGTGCCAGCACCAAACTTCCGGGACAGGGATACTCACCCCTCCACTTT
>.|.|TRBJ2-7|17|TRBV7-9
CASSLAARRGFSTMQYF
TGTGCCAGCAGCTTAGCGGCGAGGCGGGGATTCTCTACGATGCAGTACTTC
>.|.|TRBJ1-1|14|TRBV7-8
CASSLHGGNTEAFF
TGTGCCAGCAGCTTACACGGGGGGAACACTGAAGCTTTCTTT
>.|.|TRBJ2-6|20|TRBV19
CASSNLTGGRAGPGANVLTF
TGTGCCAGTAGCAATCTCACCGGGGGGCGTGCAGGTCCTGGGGCCAACGTCCTGACTTTC
>.|.|TRBJ1-6|13|TRBV20-1
CSANRDSNSPLHF
TGCAGTGCTAACCGGGACTCAAATTCACCCCTCCACTTT
>.|.|TRBJ2-5|13|TRBV25-1
CASTDWGPETQYF
TGTGCCAGCACTGACTGGGGCCCGGAGACCCAGTACTTC
>.|.|TRBJ1-2|13|TRBV10-3
CAMTDSANYGYTF
TGTGCCATGACGGACAGTGCTAACTATGGCTACACCTTC